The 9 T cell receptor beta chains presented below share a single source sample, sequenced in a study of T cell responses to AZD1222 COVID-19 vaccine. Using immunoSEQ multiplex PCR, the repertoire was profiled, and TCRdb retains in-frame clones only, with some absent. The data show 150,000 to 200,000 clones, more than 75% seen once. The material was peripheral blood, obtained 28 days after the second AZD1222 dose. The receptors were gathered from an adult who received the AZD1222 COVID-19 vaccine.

This CDR3 reads CASSLDGHRNTEAFF. The DNA for the CDR3 is TGCGCCAGCAGCTTGGACGGCCACCGGAACACTGAAGCTTTCTTT. The chain carries TRBV5-1 and TRBJ1-1, with D hard to call. V lost 0 bases to trimming and J lost 1 base, with 10 bases between them. The length of the CDR3 is 15 residues. Germline loops: CDR1 SGHRS, CDR2 YFSETQ.

In DNA form, the CDR3 reads TGTGCCAGCAGGTCCTCGGGGTGGGTCGAGGGGGAGCTGTTTTTT. Translated, it gives CASRSSGWVEGELFF. This chain links TRBV7-6 with TRBJ2-2; D perhaps matches TRBD2 (5 bases). This CDR3 spans 15 amino acids. Germline V CDR1 and CDR2: SGHVS, FNYEAQ. V lost 6 bases and J 8 bases, leaving 19 bases between the germline ends.

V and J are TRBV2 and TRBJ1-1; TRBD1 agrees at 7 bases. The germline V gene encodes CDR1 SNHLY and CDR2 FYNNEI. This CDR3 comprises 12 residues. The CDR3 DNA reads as TGTGTCCAGGGGGTGTTAAACACTGAAGCTTTCTTT. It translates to CVQGVLNTEAFF.

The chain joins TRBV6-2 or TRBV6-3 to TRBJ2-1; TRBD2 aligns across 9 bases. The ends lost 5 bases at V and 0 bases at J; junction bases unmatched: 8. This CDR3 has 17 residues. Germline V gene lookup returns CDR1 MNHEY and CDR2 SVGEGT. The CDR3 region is CASSRVHSGSSYNEQFF. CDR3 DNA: TGTGCCAGCAGTCGCGTCCATAGCGGGAGCTCCTACAATGAGCAGTTCTTC.

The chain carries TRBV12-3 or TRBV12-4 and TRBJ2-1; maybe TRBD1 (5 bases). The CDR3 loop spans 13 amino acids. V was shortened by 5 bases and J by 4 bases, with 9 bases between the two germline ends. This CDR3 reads CASSVDRYNEQFF. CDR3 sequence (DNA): TGTGCCAGCAGTGTCGACAGATACAATGAGCAGTTCTTC.

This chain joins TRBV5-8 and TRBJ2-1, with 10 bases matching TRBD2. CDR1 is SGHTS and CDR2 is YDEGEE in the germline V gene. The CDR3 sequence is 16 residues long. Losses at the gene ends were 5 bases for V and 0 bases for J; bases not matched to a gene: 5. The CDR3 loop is CASRPLAGRSYNEQFF. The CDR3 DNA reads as TGTGCCAGCAGACCACTAGCGGGACGCTCCTACAATGAGCAGTTCTTC.

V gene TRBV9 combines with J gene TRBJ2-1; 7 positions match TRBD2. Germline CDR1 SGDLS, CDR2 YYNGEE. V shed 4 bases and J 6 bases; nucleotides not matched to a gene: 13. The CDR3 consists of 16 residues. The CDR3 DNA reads TGTGCCAGCAGCCCCTTGGGGGGGAGGGGTATCAATGAGCAGTTCTTC. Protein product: CASSPLGGRGINEQFF.

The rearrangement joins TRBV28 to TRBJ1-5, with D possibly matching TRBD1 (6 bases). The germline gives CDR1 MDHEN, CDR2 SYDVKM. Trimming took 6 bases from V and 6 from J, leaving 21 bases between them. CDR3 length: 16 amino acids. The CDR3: CASRIGQYGSPQPQHF. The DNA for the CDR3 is TGTGCCAGCAGAATCGGACAGTACGGTTCTCCTCAGCCCCAGCATTTT.

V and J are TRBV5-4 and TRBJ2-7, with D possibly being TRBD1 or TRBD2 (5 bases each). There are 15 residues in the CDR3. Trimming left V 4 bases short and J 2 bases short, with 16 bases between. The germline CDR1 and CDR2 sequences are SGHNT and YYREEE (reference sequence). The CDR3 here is CASSPFRDGTYEQYF. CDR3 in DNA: TGTGCCAGCAGCCCTTTTCGGGACGGTACCTACGAGCAGTACTTC.